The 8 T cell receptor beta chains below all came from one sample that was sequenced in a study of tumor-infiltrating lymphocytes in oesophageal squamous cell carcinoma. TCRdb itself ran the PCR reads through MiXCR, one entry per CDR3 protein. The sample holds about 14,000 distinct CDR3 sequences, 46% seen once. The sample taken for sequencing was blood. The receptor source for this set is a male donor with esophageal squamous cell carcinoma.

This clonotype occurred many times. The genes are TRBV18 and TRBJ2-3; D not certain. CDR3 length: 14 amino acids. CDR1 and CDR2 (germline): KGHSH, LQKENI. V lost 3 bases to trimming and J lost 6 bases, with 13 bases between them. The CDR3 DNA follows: TGTGCCAGCTCACCCTTGGCGGCCTGGGATACGCAGTATTTT. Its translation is CASSPLAAWDTQYF. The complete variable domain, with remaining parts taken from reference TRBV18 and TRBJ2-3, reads NAGVMQNPRHLVRRRGQEARLRCSPMKGHSHVYWYRQLPEEGLKFMVYLQKENIIDESGMPKERFSAEFPKEGPSILRIQQVVRGDSAAYFCASSPLAAWDTQYFGPGTRLTVL.

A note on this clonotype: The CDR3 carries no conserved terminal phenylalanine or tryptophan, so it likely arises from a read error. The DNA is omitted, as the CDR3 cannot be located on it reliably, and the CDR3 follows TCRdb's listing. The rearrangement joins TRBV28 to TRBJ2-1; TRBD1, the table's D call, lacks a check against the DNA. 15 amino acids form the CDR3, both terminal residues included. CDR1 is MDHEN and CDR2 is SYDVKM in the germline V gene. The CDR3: CASSLVRPHGYTFGS.

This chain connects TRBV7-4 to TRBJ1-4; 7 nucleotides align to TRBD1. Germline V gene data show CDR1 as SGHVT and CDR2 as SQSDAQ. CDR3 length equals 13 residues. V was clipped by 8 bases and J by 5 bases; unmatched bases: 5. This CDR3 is CASATGKNEKLFF. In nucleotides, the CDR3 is TGTGCCAGCGCGACAGGGAAAAATGAAAAACTGTTTTTT.

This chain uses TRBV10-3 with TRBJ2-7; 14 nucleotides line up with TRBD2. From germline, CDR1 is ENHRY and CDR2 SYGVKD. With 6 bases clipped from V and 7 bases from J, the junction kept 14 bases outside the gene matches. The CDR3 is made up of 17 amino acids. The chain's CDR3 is CAIRPGLAGALDNEQYF. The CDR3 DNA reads TGTGCCATCAGACCGGGACTAGCGGGAGCCCTTGACAATGAGCAGTACTTC.

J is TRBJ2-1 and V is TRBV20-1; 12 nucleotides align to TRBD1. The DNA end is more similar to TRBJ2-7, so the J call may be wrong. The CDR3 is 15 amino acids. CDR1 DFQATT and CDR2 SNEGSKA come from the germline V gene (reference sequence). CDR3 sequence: CSADRDRGPVEEQYF. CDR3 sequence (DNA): TGCAGTGCTGACCGGGACAGGGGGCCGGTAGAGGAGCAGTACTTC.

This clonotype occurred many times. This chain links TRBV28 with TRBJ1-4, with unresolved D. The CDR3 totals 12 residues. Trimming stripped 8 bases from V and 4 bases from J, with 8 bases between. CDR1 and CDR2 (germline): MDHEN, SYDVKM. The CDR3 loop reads CASGRFNEKLFF. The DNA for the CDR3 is TGTGCCAGCGGCAGGTTTAATGAAAAACTGTTTTTT.

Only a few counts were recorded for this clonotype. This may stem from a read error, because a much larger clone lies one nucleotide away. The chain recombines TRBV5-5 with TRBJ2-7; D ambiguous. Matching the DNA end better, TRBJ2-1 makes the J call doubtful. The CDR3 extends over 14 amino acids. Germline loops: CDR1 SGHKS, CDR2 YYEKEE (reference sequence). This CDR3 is CASSSVDGSYEQFF. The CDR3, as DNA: TGTGCCAGCAGTTCCGTGGACGGCTCCTACGAGCAGTTCTTC.

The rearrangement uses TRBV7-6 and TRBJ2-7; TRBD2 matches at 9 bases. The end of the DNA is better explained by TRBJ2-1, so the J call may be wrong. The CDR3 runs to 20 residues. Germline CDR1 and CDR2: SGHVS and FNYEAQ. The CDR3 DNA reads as TGTGCCAGCTTGTTAAGCGGGAGGACCCTCGACGATCAATTATACAATGAGCAGTTCTTC. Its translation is CASLLSGRTLDDQLYNEQFF.